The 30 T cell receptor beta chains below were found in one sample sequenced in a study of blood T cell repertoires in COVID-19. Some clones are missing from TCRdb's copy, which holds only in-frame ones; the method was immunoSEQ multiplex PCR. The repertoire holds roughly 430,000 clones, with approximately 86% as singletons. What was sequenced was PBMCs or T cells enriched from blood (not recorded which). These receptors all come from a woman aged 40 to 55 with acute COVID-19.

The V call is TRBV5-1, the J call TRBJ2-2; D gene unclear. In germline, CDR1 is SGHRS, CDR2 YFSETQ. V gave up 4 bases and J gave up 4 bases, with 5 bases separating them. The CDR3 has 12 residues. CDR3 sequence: CASSKLTGELFF. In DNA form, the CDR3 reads TGCGCCAGCAGCAAACTCACCGGGGAGCTGTTTTTT.

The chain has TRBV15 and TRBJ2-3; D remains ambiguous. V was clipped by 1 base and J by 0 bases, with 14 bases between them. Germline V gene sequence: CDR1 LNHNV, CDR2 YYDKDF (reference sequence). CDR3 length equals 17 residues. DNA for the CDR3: TGTGCCACCAGCAGAGCCCTCCGTGGCTCTAGCACAGATACGCAGTATTTT. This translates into CATSRALRGSSTDTQYF.

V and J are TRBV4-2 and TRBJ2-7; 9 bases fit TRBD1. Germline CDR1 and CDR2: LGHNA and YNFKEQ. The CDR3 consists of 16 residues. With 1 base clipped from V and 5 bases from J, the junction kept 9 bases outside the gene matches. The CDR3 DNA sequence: TGTGCCAGCAGCCAAGTTGAGGGACAGGGTAACCACGAGCAGTACTTC. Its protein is CASSQVEGQGNHEQYF.

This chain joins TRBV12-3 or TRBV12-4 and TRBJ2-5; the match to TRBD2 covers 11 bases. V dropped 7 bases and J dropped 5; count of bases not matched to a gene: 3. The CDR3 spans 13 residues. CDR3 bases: TGTGCCAGCAAGACTAGCGGGGTTGAGACCCAGTACTTC. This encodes CASKTSGVETQYF.

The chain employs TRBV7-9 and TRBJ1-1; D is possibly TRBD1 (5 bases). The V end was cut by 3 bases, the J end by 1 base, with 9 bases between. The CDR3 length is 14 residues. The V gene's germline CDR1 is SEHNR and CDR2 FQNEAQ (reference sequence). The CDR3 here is CASSLVTGNTEAFF. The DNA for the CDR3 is TGTGCCAGCAGCTTGGTTACAGGGAACACTGAAGCTTTCTTT. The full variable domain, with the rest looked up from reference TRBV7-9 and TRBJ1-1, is DTGVSQNPRHKITKRGQNVTFRCDPISEHNRLYWYRQTLGQGPEFLTYFQNEAQLEKSRLLSDRFSAERPKGSFSTLEIQRTEQGDSAMYLCASSLVTGNTEAFFGQGTRLTVV.

The CDR3 nucleotides read TGCGCCAGCAGCGGCTTAGGGGATGGCTACACCTTC. It is translated as CASSGLGDGYTF. The gene calls are TRBV5-1 and TRBJ1-2; perhaps TRBD1 as D (5 bases). V was pared by 4 bases and J by 6 bases, with 10 bases between. The CDR3 runs 12 residues. Germline CDR1 reads SGHRS; CDR2 reads YFSETQ.

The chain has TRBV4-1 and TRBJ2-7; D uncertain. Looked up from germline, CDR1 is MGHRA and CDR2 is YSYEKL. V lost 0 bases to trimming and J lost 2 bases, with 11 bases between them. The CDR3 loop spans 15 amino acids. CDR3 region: CASSQESGQTYEQYF. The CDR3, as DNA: TGCGCCAGCAGCCAAGAATCAGGTCAAACCTACGAGCAGTACTTC.

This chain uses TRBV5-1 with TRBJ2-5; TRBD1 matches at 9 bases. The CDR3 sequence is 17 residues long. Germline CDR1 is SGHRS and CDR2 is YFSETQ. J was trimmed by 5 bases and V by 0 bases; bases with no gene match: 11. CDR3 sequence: CASSLGHRGHISETQYF. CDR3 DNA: TGCGCCAGCAGCTTGGGGCACAGGGGGCATATTTCGGAGACCCAGTACTTC.

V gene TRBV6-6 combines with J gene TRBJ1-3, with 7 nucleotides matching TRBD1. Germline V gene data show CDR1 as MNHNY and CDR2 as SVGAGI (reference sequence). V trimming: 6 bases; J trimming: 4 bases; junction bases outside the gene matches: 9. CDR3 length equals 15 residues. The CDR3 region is CASRSTGVEGNTIYF. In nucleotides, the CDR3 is TGTGCCAGCAGATCAACAGGGGTGGAAGGAAACACCATATATTTT.

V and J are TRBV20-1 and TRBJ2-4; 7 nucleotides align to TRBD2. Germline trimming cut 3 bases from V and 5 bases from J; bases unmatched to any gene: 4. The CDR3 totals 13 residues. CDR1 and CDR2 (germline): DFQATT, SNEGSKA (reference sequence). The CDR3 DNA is TGCAGTGCTAGTGGCCTAGCGGAAAACATTCAGTACTTC. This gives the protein CSASGLAENIQYF.

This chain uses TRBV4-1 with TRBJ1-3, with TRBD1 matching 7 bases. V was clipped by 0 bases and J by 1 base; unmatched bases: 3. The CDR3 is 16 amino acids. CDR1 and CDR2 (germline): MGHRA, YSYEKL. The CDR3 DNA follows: TGCGCCAGCAGCCAAGAAAACAGGGGATCTGGAAACACCATATATTTT. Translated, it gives CASSQENRGSGNTIYF.

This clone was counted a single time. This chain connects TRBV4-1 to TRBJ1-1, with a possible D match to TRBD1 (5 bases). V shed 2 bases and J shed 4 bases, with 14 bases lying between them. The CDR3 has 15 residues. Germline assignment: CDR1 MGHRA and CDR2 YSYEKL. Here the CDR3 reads CASSQPGGEGTEAFF. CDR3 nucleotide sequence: TGCGCCAGCAGCCAACCTGGGGGGGAGGGCACTGAAGCTTTCTTT.

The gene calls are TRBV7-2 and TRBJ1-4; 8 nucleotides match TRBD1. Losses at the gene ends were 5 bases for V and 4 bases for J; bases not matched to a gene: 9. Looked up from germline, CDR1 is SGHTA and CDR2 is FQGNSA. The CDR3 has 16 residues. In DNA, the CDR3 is TGTGCCAGCAGCGCGACCACAGGGGGGTTTAATGAAAAACTGTTTTTT. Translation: CASSATTGGFNEKLFF.

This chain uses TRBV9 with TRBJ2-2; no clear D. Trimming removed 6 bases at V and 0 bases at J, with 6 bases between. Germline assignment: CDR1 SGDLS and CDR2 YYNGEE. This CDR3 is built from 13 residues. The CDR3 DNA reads TGTGCCAGCACGTTCGCGAACACCGGGGAGCTGTTTTTT. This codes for CASTFANTGELFF.

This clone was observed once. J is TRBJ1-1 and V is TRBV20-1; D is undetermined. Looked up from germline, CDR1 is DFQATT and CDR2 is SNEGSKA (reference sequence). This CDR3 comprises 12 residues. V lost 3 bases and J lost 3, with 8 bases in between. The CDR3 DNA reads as TGCAGTGCTAGTTTCCGTTACACTGAAGCTTTCTTT. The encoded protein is CSASFRYTEAFF.

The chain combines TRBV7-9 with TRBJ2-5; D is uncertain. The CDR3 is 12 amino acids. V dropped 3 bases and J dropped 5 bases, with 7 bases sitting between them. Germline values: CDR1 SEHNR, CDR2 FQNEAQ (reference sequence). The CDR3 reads CASSFLEETQYF. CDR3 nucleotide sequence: TGTGCCAGCAGCTTTTTGGAGGAGACCCAGTACTTC. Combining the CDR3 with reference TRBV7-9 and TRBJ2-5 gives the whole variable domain DTGVSQNPRHKITKRGQNVTFRCDPISEHNRLYWYRQTLGQGPEFLTYFQNEAQLEKSRLLSDRFSAERPKGSFSTLEIQRTEQGDSAMYLCASSFLEETQYFGPGTRLLVL.

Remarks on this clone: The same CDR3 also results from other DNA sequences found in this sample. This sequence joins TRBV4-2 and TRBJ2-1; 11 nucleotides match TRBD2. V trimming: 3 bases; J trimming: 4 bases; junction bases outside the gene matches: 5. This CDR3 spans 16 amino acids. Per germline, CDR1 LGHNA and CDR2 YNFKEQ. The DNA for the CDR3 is TGTGCCAGCAGCCATCCGACTAGCGGGGTTTACAATGAGCAGTTCTTC. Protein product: CASSHPTSGVYNEQFF.

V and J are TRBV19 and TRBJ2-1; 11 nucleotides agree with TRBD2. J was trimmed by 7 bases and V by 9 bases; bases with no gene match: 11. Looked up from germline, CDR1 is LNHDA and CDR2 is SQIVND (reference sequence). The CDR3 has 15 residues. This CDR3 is CASCRRPSGGNEQFF. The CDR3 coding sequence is TGTGCCAGCTGTCGGCGTCCTAGCGGGGGGAATGAGCAGTTCTTC.

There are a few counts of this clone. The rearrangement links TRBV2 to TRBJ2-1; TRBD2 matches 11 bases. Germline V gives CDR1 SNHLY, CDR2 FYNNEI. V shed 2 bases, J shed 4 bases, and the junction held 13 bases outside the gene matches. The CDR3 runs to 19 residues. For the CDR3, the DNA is TGTGCCAGCAGTGAATCGTGGCTAGCGGGGGGAAAGCTGTACAATGAGCAGTTCTTC. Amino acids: CASSESWLAGGKLYNEQFF.

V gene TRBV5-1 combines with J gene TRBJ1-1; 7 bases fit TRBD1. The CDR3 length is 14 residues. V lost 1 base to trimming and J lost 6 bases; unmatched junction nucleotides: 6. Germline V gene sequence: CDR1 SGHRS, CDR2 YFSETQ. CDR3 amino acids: CASSLTSGTAEAFF. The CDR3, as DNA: TGCGCCAGCAGCTTGACCTCCGGGACAGCTGAAGCTTTCTTT.

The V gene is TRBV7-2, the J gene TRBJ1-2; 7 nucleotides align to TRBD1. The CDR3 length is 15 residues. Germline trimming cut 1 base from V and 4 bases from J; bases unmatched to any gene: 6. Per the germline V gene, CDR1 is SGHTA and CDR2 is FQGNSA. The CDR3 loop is CASSLGVTGSYGYTF. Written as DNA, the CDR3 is TGTGCCAGCAGCTTAGGTGTGACAGGGAGCTATGGCTACACCTTC. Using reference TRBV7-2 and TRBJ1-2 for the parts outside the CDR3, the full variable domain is GAGVSQSPSNKVTEKGKDVELRCDPISGHTALYWYRQSLGQGLEFLIYFQGNSAPDKSGLPSDRFSAERTGGSVSTLTIQRTQQEDSAVYLCASSLGVTGSYGYTFGSGTRLTVV.

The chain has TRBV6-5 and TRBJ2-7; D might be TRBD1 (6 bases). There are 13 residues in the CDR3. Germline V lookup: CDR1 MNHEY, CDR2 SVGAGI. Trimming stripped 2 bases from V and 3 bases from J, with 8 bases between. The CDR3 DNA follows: TGTGCCAGCAGTTACACGGACAGCTACGAGCAGTACTTC. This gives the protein CASSYTDSYEQYF.

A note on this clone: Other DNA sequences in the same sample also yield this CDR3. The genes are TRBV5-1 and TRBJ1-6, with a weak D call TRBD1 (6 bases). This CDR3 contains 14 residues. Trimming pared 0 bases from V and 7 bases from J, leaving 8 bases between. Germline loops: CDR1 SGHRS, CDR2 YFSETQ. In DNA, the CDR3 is TGCGCCAGCAGCTTGGGGGGGCCCAATTCACCCCTCCACTTT. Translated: CASSLGGPNSPLHF.

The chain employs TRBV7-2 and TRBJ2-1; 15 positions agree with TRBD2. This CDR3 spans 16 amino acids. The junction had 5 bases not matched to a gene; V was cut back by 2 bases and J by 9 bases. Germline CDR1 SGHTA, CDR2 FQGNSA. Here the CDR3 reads CASSLIGLAGGGEQFF. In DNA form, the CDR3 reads TGTGCCAGCAGCTTAATTGGACTAGCGGGAGGGGGTGAGCAGTTCTTC.

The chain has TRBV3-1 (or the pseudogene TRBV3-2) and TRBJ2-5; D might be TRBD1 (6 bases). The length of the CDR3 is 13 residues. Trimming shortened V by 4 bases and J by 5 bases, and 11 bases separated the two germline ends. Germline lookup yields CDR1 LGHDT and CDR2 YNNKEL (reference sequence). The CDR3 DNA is TGTGCCAGCAGCCCAGGGGCTTTTGAGACCCAGTACTTC. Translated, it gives CASSPGAFETQYF.

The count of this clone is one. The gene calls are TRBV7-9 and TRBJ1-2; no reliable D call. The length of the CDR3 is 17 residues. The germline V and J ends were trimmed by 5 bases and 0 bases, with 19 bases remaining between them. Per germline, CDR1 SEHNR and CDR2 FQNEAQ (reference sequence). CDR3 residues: CASSPSGESAPNYGYTF. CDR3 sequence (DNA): TGTGCCAGCAGCCCCAGCGGGGAGTCAGCTCCTAACTATGGCTACACCTTC.

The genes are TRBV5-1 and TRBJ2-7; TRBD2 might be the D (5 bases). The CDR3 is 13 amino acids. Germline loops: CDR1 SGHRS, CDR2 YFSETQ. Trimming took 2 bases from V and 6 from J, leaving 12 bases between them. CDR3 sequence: CASSFGPRGEQYF. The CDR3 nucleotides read TGCGCCAGCAGCTTTGGGCCCCGGGGCGAGCAGTACTTC.

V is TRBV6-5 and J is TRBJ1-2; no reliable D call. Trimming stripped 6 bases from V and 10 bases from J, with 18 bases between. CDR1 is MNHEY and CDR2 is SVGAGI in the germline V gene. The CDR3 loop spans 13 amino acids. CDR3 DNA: TGTGCCAGCAGCCCCCGAACAGACCTCTTCTACACCTTC. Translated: CASSPRTDLFYTF.

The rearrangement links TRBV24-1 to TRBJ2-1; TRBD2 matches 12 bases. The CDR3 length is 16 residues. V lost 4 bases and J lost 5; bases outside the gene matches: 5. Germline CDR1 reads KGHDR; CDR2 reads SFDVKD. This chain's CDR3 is CATSETTSGGHNEQFF. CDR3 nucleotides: TGTGCCACCAGTGAGACGACTAGCGGGGGCCACAATGAGCAGTTCTTC.

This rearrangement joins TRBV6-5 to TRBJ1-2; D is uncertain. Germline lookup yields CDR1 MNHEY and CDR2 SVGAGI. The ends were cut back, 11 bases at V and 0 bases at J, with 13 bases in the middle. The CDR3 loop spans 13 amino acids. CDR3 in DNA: TGTGCCTCCCATGGCCAGTCTAACTATGGCTACACCTTC. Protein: CASHGQSNYGYTF.